This record covers a single T cell receptor beta chain. Its target is not known. The sample comes from a study of T cells expressing NK-cell markers. General observations from the study: Also leading the CD3+CD56-NKG2C+ fraction in a handful of donors were these clonotypes.

The CDR3 totals 16 residues. From germline, CDR1 is LGHDT and CDR2 YNNKEL (reference sequence). TCRdb re-called the 5' RACE reads and catalogs CDR3 proteins one per entry, DNA excluded. This sample contains some 190,000 distinct CDR3 sequences. Specimen: blood T cells: a sorted CD56 or NKG2C T cell subset, CD4+ or CD8+ T cells, or bulk PBMC T cells (not recorded which). This TCR came from a man aged 18 to 69 in good health. The chain joins TRBV3-1 to TRBJ1-2; no DNA is available, so the TRBD1 call from TCRdb remains unchecked. CDR3 protein: CASSQDVEWDNYGYTF.